Each of the 32 T cell receptor beta chains below was sequenced from the same sample in a study of PD-1 blockade in classical Hodgkin lymphoma (dated by TCRdb to 2018 to 2020). The label giving this sample's time point can be read as: cycle 2 day 1 (C2D1) of nivolumab. Every trial patient had relapsed after autologous stem cell transplantation, and cohorts A, B and C differed in prior brentuximab vedotin exposure. Libraries were prepared through the immunoSEQ multiplex PCR assay. The table comes from immuneACCESS by way of TCRdb, which keeps in-frame sequences with V and J called. Part of the clones is missing from these tables; in studies checked, under half for an unresolved V gene and the rest for unknown reasons. The sample table contains about 94,000 clones; only one count was recorded for roughly nine tenths of them. The leading ten clones occupy approximately 11% of the sample. Sequencing used peripheral blood mononuclear cells (PBMCs), obtained before the second cycle of nivolumab. These receptors all come from a human donor with classical Hodgkin lymphoma.

The J gene is TRBJ2-1, the V gene TRBV6-6; D is uncertain. Between the trimmed V and J ends, which lost 2 bases and 6 bases, there was a span of 14 bases. The CDR3 has 15 amino acids. From germline, CDR1 is MNHNY and CDR2 SVGAGI (reference sequence). The CDR3 nucleotides read TGTGCCAGCAGTTACGGGCAAGCAAATTTCAATGAGCAGTTCTTC. This sequence encodes CASSYGQANFNEQFF.

The chain employs TRBV14 and TRBJ1-4, with a tentative D call TRBD1 (5 bases). V was shortened by 4 bases and J by 8 bases, with 14 bases between the two germline ends. The CDR3 is 14 amino acids. From germline, CDR1 is SGHDN and CDR2 FVKESK. CDR3 nucleotide sequence: TGTGCCAGCAGCCGAGCCAGGGCAGGCGAAAAACTGTTTTTT. This translates into CASSRARAGEKLFF.

The rearrangement links TRBV9 to TRBJ2-7; 7 bases agree with TRBD1. Unmatched junction bases numbered 8, after V lost 3 bases and J lost 2 bases. CDR3 length: 15 amino acids. Germline V lookup: CDR1 SGDLS, CDR2 YYNGEE. DNA of the CDR3: TGTGCCAGCAGCGCCCGAGGGGGCACCACCTACGAGCAGTACTTC. As protein: CASSARGGTTYEQYF.

This clone is labeled medium-sized. J is TRBJ1-1 and V is TRBV19, with D unclear. This CDR3 is 12 amino acids long. V lost 5 bases, J lost 10 bases, and 14 bases lay in between. CDR1 and CDR2 from the germline V gene are LNHDA and SQIVND (reference sequence). DNA of the CDR3: TGTGCCAGTAGTCCAACTGCGCATGGAGCTTTCTTT. It encodes CASSPTAHGAFF.

This clone was recorded only once. The V and J genes are TRBV7-9 and TRBJ2-7, with a possible D match to TRBD1 (5 bases). Germline loops: CDR1 SEHNR, CDR2 FQNEAQ (reference sequence). CDR3 length: 17 residues. Trimming removed 5 bases at V and 0 bases at J, with 20 bases between. DNA for the CDR3: TGTGCCAGCAGCCAGGGAAAGTCCGAAATGGGCTCCTACGAGCAGTACTTC. Protein product: CASSQGKSEMGSYEQYF.

The rearrangement uses TRBV10-3 and TRBJ2-2; D remains unclear. This CDR3 has 13 residues. V gave up 6 bases and J gave up 6 bases, with 11 bases separating them. Per germline, CDR1 ENHRY and CDR2 SYGVKD. This chain's CDR3 is CAIRRDAPGELFF. Written as DNA, the CDR3 is TGTGCCATCAGGAGAGACGCCCCCGGGGAGCTGTTTTTT.

This clone was detected only once. J is TRBJ2-7 and V is TRBV5-4; D gene ambiguous. The V end was cut by 4 bases, the J end by 2 bases, with 10 bases between. The CDR3 is made up of 13 amino acids. Per the germline V gene, CDR1 is SGHNT and CDR2 is YYREEE (reference sequence). The CDR3 region has the DNA TGTGCCAGCAGCCCTAACCGAGCCTACGAGCAGTACTTC. Encoded protein: CASSPNRAYEQYF.

This rearrangement joins TRBV5-6 to TRBJ2-1; 10 positions agree with TRBD2. This CDR3 spans 16 amino acids. Germline V gene lookup returns CDR1 SGHDT and CDR2 YYEEEE. Trimming removed 2 bases from V and 4 bases from J; junction bases left unmatched: 6. The CDR3 DNA sequence: TGTGCCAGCAGCTTTCTAGCGGGAGACCCATACAATGAGCAGTTCTTC. The encoded protein is CASSFLAGDPYNEQFF.

The rearrangement joins TRBV7-9 to TRBJ2-3; TRBD1 might be the D (5 bases). Trimming removed 3 bases from V and 1 base from J, with 14 bases in between. This CDR3 is built from 16 residues. CDR1 and CDR2 (germline): SEHNR, FQNEAQ (reference sequence). The CDR3 spells CASSFPQGGGTDTQYF. The CDR3 region has the DNA TGTGCCAGCAGCTTCCCGCAGGGTGGCGGCACAGATACGCAGTATTTT.

This clone was seen just once. The rearrangement links TRBV2 to TRBJ2-1, with D unresolved. V was shortened by 7 bases and J by 10 bases, with 14 bases between the two germline ends. The germline V gene has CDR1 SNHLY and CDR2 FYNNEI. There are 12 residues in the CDR3. The CDR3 here is CASTVTPREQFF. The CDR3 bases are TGTGCCAGCACCGTGACTCCAAGAGAGCAGTTCTTC.

The chain couples TRBV30 to TRBJ2-7; 7 nucleotides line up with TRBD2. This CDR3 contains 12 residues. Germline V gene data show CDR1 as GTSNPN and CDR2 as SVGIG (reference sequence). Trimming cost V 2 bases and J 4 bases; bases outside gene matches: 2. The DNA for the CDR3 is TGTGCCTGGAGTTGGGGGGGGTACGAGCAGTACTTC. The encoded protein is CAWSWGGYEQYF.

J is TRBJ2-2 and V is TRBV29-1; the D gene is possibly TRBD2 (5 bases). The CDR3 covers 13 residues. Germline V gives CDR1 SQVTM, CDR2 ANQGSEA. Trimming left V 6 bases short and J 4 bases short, with 12 bases between. CDR3 bases: TGCAGCGTCGCCACTAGTAGCACCGGGGAGCTGTTTTTT. Protein: CSVATSSTGELFF.

This sequence joins TRBV5-4 and TRBJ2-7, with 9 positions matching TRBD1. Trimming at V came to 2 bases and at J to 6 bases, leaving 15 bases not matched to a gene. The CDR3 is 17 residues long. Germline V lookup: CDR1 SGHNT, CDR2 YYREEE (reference sequence). CDR3 in DNA: TGTGCCAGCAGCTTTAACGGAGGGACAGGGTTTTCGAGCGAGCAGTACTTC. This sequence encodes CASSFNGGTGFSSEQYF.

This rearrangement joins TRBV27 to TRBJ1-2; 10 bases fit TRBD1. The V gene end was trimmed by 4 bases and the J gene end by 8 bases; junction bases not matched to a gene: 7. CDR1 and CDR2 from the germline V gene are MNHEY and SMNVEV (reference sequence). This CDR3 is 14 amino acids long. The CDR3 DNA follows: TGTGCCAGCAGTTATCGACAGGGGGCGGGGGGCTACACCTTC. This translates into CASSYRQGAGGYTF.

The genes are TRBV5-8 and TRBJ2-7; D is unresolved. The CDR3 loop spans 10 amino acids. The V end lost 2 bases, the J end lost 4 bases, and 1 base lay between the germline ends. Germline V gene sequence: CDR1 SGHTS, CDR2 YDEGEE. The CDR3 here is CASSLYEQYF. The CDR3 region has the DNA TGTGCCAGCAGCTTATACGAGCAGTACTTC.

CDR3 amino acids: CASSLAGDNQPQHF. Written as DNA, the CDR3 is TGTGCCAGCAGCTTAGCGGGGGACAATCAGCCCCAGCATTTT. The chain is built from TRBV13 and TRBJ1-5; possible D gene TRBD1, 5 bases. The CDR3 is 14 residues long. Trimming pared 1 base from V and 3 bases from J, leaving 7 bases between. CDR1 is PRHDT, CDR2 FYEKMQ, per germline (reference sequence). The full variable domain, in which reference TRBV13 and TRBJ1-5 provide the parts outside the CDR3, is AAGVIQSPRHLIKEKRETATLKCYPIPRHDTVYWYQQGPGQDPQFLISFYEKMQSDKGSIPDRFSAQQFSDYHSELNMSSLELGDSALYFCASSLAGDNQPQHFGDGTRLSIL.

In the case of this clone: This same CDR3 is encoded by further DNA sequences in the sample. The genes are TRBV9 and TRBJ1-3; D is ambiguous. CDR3 length equals 13 residues. Trimming shortened V by 0 bases and J by 1 base, and 2 bases separated the two germline ends. The germline CDR1 and CDR2 sequences are SGDLS and YYNGEE. The CDR3 here is CASSVGSGNTIYF. In DNA form, the CDR3 reads TGTGCCAGCAGCGTAGGGTCTGGAAACACCATATATTTT.

This chain joins TRBV6-6 and TRBJ1-5; perhaps TRBD1 as D (6 bases). The CDR3 length is 15 residues. Germline CDR1 reads MNHNY; CDR2 reads SVGAGI (reference sequence). V was trimmed by 7 bases and J by 5 bases, leaving 18 bases between them. The chain's CDR3 is CASTETGGLYQPQHF. As DNA, the CDR3 is TGTGCCAGCACCGAAACTGGGGGGCTATATCAGCCCCAGCATTTT.

The chain couples TRBV5-1 to TRBJ2-1, with a possible D match to TRBD2 (5 bases). V lost 1 base and J lost 0, with 11 bases in between. CDR1 and CDR2 from the germline V gene are SGHRS and YFSETQ. The CDR3 length is 16 residues. This chain's CDR3 is CASSLRGADSYNEQFF. The CDR3 coding sequence is TGCGCCAGCAGCTTGCGGGGAGCGGACTCCTACAATGAGCAGTTCTTC.

The chain recombines TRBV27 with TRBJ1-5; D is unclear. The V gene's germline CDR1 is MNHEY and CDR2 SMNVEV (reference sequence). The germline V and J ends were trimmed by 1 base and 4 bases, with 8 bases remaining between them. The CDR3 covers 14 residues. The CDR3 loop reads CASSLYSFNQPQHF. For the CDR3, the DNA is TGTGCCAGCAGTTTATACAGCTTTAATCAGCCCCAGCATTTT.

The rearrangement joins TRBV6-1 to TRBJ2-3; D gene ambiguous. V was trimmed by 2 bases and J by 4 bases, leaving 13 bases between them. CDR3 length equals 15 residues. Germline-derived CDR1 and CDR2 are MNHNS and SASEGT. The CDR3 is CASSEYVPFADTQYF. The CDR3 DNA follows: TGTGCCAGCAGTGAATACGTCCCCTTCGCAGATACGCAGTATTTT.

The chain employs TRBV6-1 and TRBJ1-6; 10 nucleotides line up with TRBD1. CDR3 size: 15 residues. The V gene's germline CDR1 is MNHNS and CDR2 SASEGT. The trim removed 8 bases at V and 9 bases at J, leaving 10 bases unmatched. The CDR3: CASLTTGGGFSPLHF. The DNA of the CDR3 is TGTGCCAGCCTGACGACAGGGGGCGGATTTTCACCCCTCCACTTT.

The sample holds one count of this clone. The chain couples TRBV5-6 to TRBJ1-3, with D perhaps TRBD1 (5 bases). This CDR3 has 12 residues. Trimming shortened V by 4 bases and J by 8 bases, and 10 bases separated the two germline ends. Germline CDR1 and CDR2: SGHDT and YYEEEE. The CDR3 bases are TGTGCCAGCAGCCTTGACAGCTACACCATATATTTT. Amino acid sequence: CASSLDSYTIYF.

The chain links TRBV19 to TRBJ2-1; D unclear. Germline V gene data show CDR1 as LNHDA and CDR2 as SQIVND (reference sequence). Between the trimmed V and J ends, which lost 0 bases and 4 bases, there was a span of 7 bases. There are 14 residues in the CDR3. CDR3 DNA sequence: TGTGCCAGTAGTATAGATCCTATTTACAATGAGCAGTTCTTC. Its protein is CASSIDPIYNEQFF. The full variable domain, with the rest looked up from reference TRBV19 and TRBJ2-1, is DGGITQSPKYLFRKEGQNVTLSCEQNLNHDAMYWYRQDPGQGLRLIYYSQIVNDFQKGDIAEGYSVSREKKESFPLTVTSAQKNPTAFYLCASSIDPIYNEQFFGPGTRLTVL.

This chain links TRBV27 with TRBJ2-1; no clear D. CDR1 MNHEY and CDR2 SMNVEV come from the germline V gene (reference sequence). The CDR3 contains 14 residues. V lost 3 bases and J 4 bases, leaving 10 bases between the germline ends. The CDR3 reads CASSFSSVYNEQFF. In DNA, the CDR3 is TGTGCCAGCAGTTTTAGTTCTGTGTACAATGAGCAGTTCTTC.

The chain links TRBV21-1 to TRBJ1-1; TRBD1, as called in the table, went unchecked against the DNA. TRBV21-1 is shown as a pseudogene. This CDR3 region has 14 residues. In nucleotides, the CDR3 is TGTGCCAGCAGCCTAAGCGTGGGGCGCACTGAAGCTTTCTTT. It is translated as CASSLSVGRTEAFF.

The chain couples TRBV28 to TRBJ1-5; D unresolved. The CDR3 runs to 16 residues. Trimming stripped 4 bases from V and 0 bases from J, with 13 bases between. Germline V gene data show CDR1 as MDHEN and CDR2 as SYDVKM. The DNA of the CDR3 is TGTGCCAGCAGTTCAAACATCGAATATAGCAATCAGCCCCAGCATTTT. It encodes CASSSNIEYSNQPQHF. The complete variable domain, with remaining parts taken from reference TRBV28 and TRBJ1-5, reads DVKVTQSSRYLVKRTGEKVFLECVQDMDHENMFWYRQDPGLGLRLIYFSYDVKMKEKGDIPEGYSVSREKKERFSLILESASTNQTSMYLCASSSNIEYSNQPQHFGDGTRLSIL.

By sample fraction, this clone is medium-sized. The V gene is TRBV6-1, the J gene TRBJ2-5; 7 bases are a match to TRBD2. The trim removed 0 bases at V and 2 bases at J, leaving 6 bases unmatched. Germline-derived CDR1 and CDR2 are MNHNS and SASEGT. The CDR3 length is 16 residues. CDR3 residues: CASSEAWLAEQETQYF. The CDR3 coding sequence is TGTGCCAGCAGTGAAGCTTGGCTAGCGGAACAAGAGACCCAGTACTTC.

This chain joins TRBV6-1 and TRBJ2-7; 10 bases match TRBD2. Germline values: CDR1 MNHNS, CDR2 SASEGT. J lost 3 bases, V lost 6 bases, and 2 bases had no gene match. The CDR3 is made up of 13 amino acids. CDR3 nucleotide sequence: TGTGCCAGCAGGGGACTAGCGCACTACGAGCAGTACTTC. Its protein is CASRGLAHYEQYF.

The chain joins TRBV11-3 to TRBJ2-2, with D unresolved. The CDR3 runs 14 residues. CDR1 is SGHNT and CDR2 is YENEEA in the germline V gene. V lost 1 base to trimming and J lost 8 bases, with 11 bases between them. The CDR3 spells CASSLGPGLGELFF. The CDR3 DNA reads as TGTGCCAGCAGCTTAGGCCCCGGGCTTGGGGAGCTGTTTTTT. Supplemented by reference TRBV11-3 and TRBJ2-2, the full variable domain reads EAGVVQSPRYKIIEKKQPVAFWCNPISGHNTLYWYLQNLGQGPELLIRYENEEAVDDSQLPKDRFSAERLKGVDSTLKIQPAELGDSAVYLCASSLGPGLGELFFGEGSRLTVL.

The V gene is TRBV7-8, the J gene TRBJ2-7; no firm D call. Trimming stripped 0 bases from V and 2 bases from J, with 8 bases between. This CDR3 contains 14 residues. From germline, CDR1 is SGHVS and CDR2 FQNEAQ. CDR3 loop: CASSLAALTYEQYF. Written as DNA, the CDR3 is TGTGCCAGCAGCTTAGCGGCCCTAACCTACGAGCAGTACTTC.

The rearrangement joins TRBV28 to TRBJ2-4; D is unclear. The CDR3 length is 15 residues. V lost 6 bases and J lost 0, with 12 bases in between. Germline-derived CDR1 and CDR2 are MDHEN and SYDVKM. This CDR3 is CASRPRGVAKNIQYF. The CDR3 nucleotides are TGTGCCAGCAGGCCGAGAGGTGTAGCCAAAAACATTCAGTACTTC.